Listed below are T cell receptor beta chains from one sample, sequenced in a study of blood T cell repertoires in COVID-19. Repertoires were generated with immunoSEQ multiplex PCR, while TCRdb's copy carries only in-frame clones and drops some. Altogether a few hundred thousand clones are present, around 87% being singletons, with the ten largest covering around 8%. Sequences were obtained from peripheral blood. The receptors originated from a woman between 45 and 60 years old who had recovered from COVID-19. Both conserved end residues are part of each CDR3. D genes are given only for firm matches. Only some rows state a clone size, as once, few, many or a class for expanded clones.

v_gene	abundance	len	j_gene	d_gene	CDR3nt	CDR3aa
TRBV5-1	NA	14	TRBJ1-4	TRBD1	TGCGCCAGCAGCCTACTAGGGACAGATGAAAAACTGTTTTTT	CASSLLGTDEKLFF
TRBV14	NA	16	TRBJ2-1	TRBD2	TGTGCCAGCAGTAGGACTAGCGGGCAACCCTACAATGAGCAGTTCTTC	CASSRTSGQPYNEQFF
TRBV10-3	NA	15	TRBJ2-2	TRBD2	TGTGCCATCAGACGACTAGCGCCAGAGGCCGGGGAGCTGTTTTTT	CAIRRLAPEAGELFF
TRBV6-2/TRBV6-3	NA	17	TRBJ1-1	TRBD1	TGTGCCAGCAGTTACTCGCGGACAGGGGAGGGGGACACTGAAGCTTTCTTT	CASSYSRTGEGDTEAFF
TRBV10-3	NA	13	TRBJ2-3	NA	TGTGCCATCAATGGCGGCACCACAGATACGCAGTATTTT	CAINGGTTDTQYF
TRBV28	NA	17	TRBJ1-5	TRBD1	TGTGCCAGCAGTACCGGGACAGCCCCTTATAGCAATCAGCCCCAGCATTTT	CASSTGTAPYSNQPQHF
TRBV19	NA	16	TRBJ2-7	TRBD2	TGTGCCAGTAGTACCCTGACTAGCGGGCCGCCTACGGGACAGTACTTC	CASSTLTSGPPTGQYF
TRBV19	NA	13	TRBJ1-5	NA	TGTGCCAGTAGTTCGCAGGCCCATCAGCCCCAGCATTTT	CASSSQAHQPQHF
TRBV28	NA	16	TRBJ2-7	NA	TGTGCCAGCAGTTTAGCGGGTGGAGGAGCCGACTACGAGCAGTACTTC	CASSLAGGGADYEQYF
TRBV20-1	NA	12	TRBJ2-5	NA	TGCAGTGCTAGTAGGGGGAGAGAGACCCAGTACTTC	CSASRGRETQYF
TRBV2	NA	13	TRBJ1-5	NA	TGTGCCAGCAGGTACAGGGTAAATCAGCCCCAGCATTTT	CASRYRVNQPQHF
TRBV9	hyperexpanded	14	TRBJ1-1	TRBD1	TGTGCCAGCAGTACGACAGGGTCCCTCACTGAAGCTTTCTTT	CASSTTGSLTEAFF
TRBV7-2	NA	17	TRBJ1-2	NA	TGTGCCAGCAGCTTAGATCCCGAGGGGGTGGGGGACTATGGCTACACCTTC	CASSLDPEGVGDYGYTF
TRBV28	NA	16	TRBJ1-3	TRBD1	TGTGCCAGCAGTTCATATCAGGGGGCTCTTAGAAACACCATATATTTT	CASSSYQGALRNTIYF
TRBV15	NA	13	TRBJ2-7	TRBD2	TGTGCCACCAGCAGCGGGACTAGCGGAGGGCAGTACTTC	CATSSGTSGGQYF
TRBV15	NA	17	TRBJ2-7	TRBD2	TGTGCCACCAGCCTTACTGGGACTAGCGGGGGAAATTACGAGCAGTACTTC	CATSLTGTSGGNYEQYF
TRBV28	once	15	TRBJ1-2	NA	TGTGCCAGCAGTTTACAGACAGGACTTAACTATGGCTACACCTTC	CASSLQTGLNYGYTF
TRBV6-5	NA	16	TRBJ2-7	NA	TGTGCCAGCAGTTACTCGATGAGTCAGGCCTCCTACGAGCAGTACTTC	CASSYSMSQASYEQYF
TRBV2	once	15	TRBJ2-1	NA	TGTGCCAGCAGCCCAAGTAGATGGAGCGAAGGTGAGCAGTTCTTC	CASSPSRWSEGEQFF
TRBV19	NA	13	TRBJ2-5	NA	TGTGCCAGTAGTATATCGGAGGGAGAGACCCAGTACTTC	CASSISEGETQYF
TRBV2	few	15	TRBJ2-3	TRBD2	TGTGCCAGCAAGGGACTAGCGGTATTCACAGATACGCAGTATTTT	CASKGLAVFTDTQYF
TRBV5-6	once	15	TRBJ1-2	NA	TGTGCCAGCAGCGGCCAACCGGGGGATTTTACTGGCTACACCTTC	CASSGQPGDFTGYTF
TRBV5-1	few	13	TRBJ2-2	NA	TGCGCCAGCAGCATACAGGGCGCCGGGGAGCTGTTTTTT	CASSIQGAGELFF
TRBV5-1	NA	12	TRBJ1-3	NA	TGCGCCAGCAGACAGGACGGAAACACCATATATTTT	CASRQDGNTIYF
TRBV9	NA	15	TRBJ1-2	NA	TGTGCCAGCAGCGTAGAACCATCCCGGGACTATGGCTACACCTTC	CASSVEPSRDYGYTF
TRBV5-1	few	16	TRBJ1-1	NA	TGCGCCAGCAGCTTGGTTTACCGGGGGTTCGGCACTGAAGCTTTCTTT	CASSLVYRGFGTEAFF
TRBV6-4	NA	16	TRBJ2-2	TRBD1	TGTGCCAGCAGTGACTCGAGGTCAGGGGGCACCGGGGAGCTGTTTTTT	CASSDSRSGGTGELFF
TRBV5-1	NA	14	TRBJ1-6	NA	TGCGCCAGCAGCGCACAGGGTCAAAATTCACCCCTCCACTTT	CASSAQGQNSPLHF
TRBV15	NA	16	TRBJ2-7	TRBD1	TGTGCCACCAGCAGACCTGGACAGGGGAGCTCCTACGAGCAGTACTTC	CATSRPGQGSSYEQYF
TRBV28	NA	13	TRBJ1-3	NA	TGTGCCAGCAGTTTACGAGGTGGAAACACCATATATTTT	CASSLRGGNTIYF
TRBV11-2	NA	13	TRBJ1-1	NA	TGTGCCAGCAGCTTAGTCGGGAACACTGAAGCTTTCTTT	CASSLVGNTEAFF
TRBV6-6	NA	14	TRBJ1-1	NA	TGTGCCAGCAGATGGACGGGAGAGAACACTGAAGCTTTCTTT	CASRWTGENTEAFF
TRBV6-5	NA	15	TRBJ1-5	NA	TGTGCCAGCAGTTACTCGAGGCAGCGAACCCAGCCCCAGCATTTT	CASSYSRQRTQPQHF
TRBV25-1	NA	14	TRBJ1-5	TRBD1	TGTGCCAGCAGCAGGACAGGGAGGGATCAGCCCCAGCATTTT	CASSRTGRDQPQHF